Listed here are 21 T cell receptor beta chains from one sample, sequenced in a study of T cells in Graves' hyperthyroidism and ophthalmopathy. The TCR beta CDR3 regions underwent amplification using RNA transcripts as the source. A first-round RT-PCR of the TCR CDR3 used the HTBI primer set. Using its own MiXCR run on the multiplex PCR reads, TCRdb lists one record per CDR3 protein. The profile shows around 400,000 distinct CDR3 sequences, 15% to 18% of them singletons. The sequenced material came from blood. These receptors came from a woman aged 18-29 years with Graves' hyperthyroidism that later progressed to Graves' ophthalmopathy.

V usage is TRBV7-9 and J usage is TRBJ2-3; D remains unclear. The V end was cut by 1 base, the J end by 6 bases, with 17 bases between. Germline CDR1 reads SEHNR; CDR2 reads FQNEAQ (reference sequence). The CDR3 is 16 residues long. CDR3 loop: CASSLDLAPSLDTQYF. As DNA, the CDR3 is TGTGCCAGCAGCTTAGATTTGGCGCCTTCGTTGGATACGCAGTATTTT.

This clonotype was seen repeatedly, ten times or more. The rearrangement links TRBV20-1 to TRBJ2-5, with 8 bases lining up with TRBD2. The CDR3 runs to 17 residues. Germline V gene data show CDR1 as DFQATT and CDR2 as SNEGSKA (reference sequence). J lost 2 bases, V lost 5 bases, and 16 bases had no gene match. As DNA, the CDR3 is TGCAGTGCTGGGCACCCCCCCCCGGGAGGGTTTCAAGAGACCCAGTACTTC. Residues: CSAGHPPPGGFQETQYF.

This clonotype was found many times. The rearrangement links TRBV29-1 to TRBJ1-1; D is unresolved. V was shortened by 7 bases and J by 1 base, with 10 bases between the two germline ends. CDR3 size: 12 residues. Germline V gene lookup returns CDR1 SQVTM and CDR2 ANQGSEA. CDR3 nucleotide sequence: TGCAGCGGACATACTCCGAACACTGAAGCTTTCTTT. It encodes CSGHTPNTEAFF.

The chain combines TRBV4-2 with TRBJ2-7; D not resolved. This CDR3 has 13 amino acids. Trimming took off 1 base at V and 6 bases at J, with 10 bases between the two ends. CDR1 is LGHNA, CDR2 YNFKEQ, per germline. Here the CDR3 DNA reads TGTGCCAGCAGCCAAGTTGTTGAGCGCGAGCAGTACTTC. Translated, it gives CASSQVVEREQYF.

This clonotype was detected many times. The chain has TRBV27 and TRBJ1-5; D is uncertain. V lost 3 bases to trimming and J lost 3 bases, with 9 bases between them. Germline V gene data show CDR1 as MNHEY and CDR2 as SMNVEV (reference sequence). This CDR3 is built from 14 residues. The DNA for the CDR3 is TGTGCCAGCAGTTTGGGCAGGATCAATCAGCCCCAGCATTTT. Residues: CASSLGRINQPQHF.

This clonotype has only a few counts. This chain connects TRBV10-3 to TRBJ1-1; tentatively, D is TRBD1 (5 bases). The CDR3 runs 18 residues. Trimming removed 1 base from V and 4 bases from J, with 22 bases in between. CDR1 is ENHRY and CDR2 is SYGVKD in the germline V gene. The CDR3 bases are TGTGCCATCAGTGAGTTCTTTCCCTGGAGGGTGGGGGGCACTGAAGCTTTCTTT. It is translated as CAISEFFPWRVGGTEAFF.

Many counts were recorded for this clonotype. The CDR3: CASSLAPKPGQPQHF. The CDR3 DNA is TGTGCCAGCAGCTTAGCGCCCAAGCCCGGTCAGCCCCAGCATTTT. The chain has TRBV7-8 and TRBJ1-5, with D uncertain. V was shortened by 0 bases and J by 6 bases, with 12 bases between the two germline ends. Germline-derived CDR1 and CDR2 are SGHVS and FQNEAQ. CDR3 length: 15 amino acids.

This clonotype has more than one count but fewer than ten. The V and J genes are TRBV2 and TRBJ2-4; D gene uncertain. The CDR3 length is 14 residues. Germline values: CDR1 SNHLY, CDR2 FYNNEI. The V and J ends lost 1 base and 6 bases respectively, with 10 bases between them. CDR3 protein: CASSEGSSRNIQYF. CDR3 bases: TGTGCCAGCAGTGAAGGGAGCAGCAGAAACATTCAGTACTTC.

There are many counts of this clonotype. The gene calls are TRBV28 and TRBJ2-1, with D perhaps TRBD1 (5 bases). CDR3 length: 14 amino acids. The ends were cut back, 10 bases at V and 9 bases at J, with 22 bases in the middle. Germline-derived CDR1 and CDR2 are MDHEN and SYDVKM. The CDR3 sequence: CATRSGSLRGEQFF. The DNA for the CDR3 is TGTGCCACCAGATCCGGATCCCTTAGGGGTGAGCAGTTCTTC.

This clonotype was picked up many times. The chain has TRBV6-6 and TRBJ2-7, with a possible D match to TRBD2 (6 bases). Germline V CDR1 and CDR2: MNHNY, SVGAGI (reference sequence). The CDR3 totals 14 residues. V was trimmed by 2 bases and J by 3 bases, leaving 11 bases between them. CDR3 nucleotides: TGTGCCAGCAGTTACGATAGCGGTTACTACGAGCAGTACTTC. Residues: CASSYDSGYYEQYF.

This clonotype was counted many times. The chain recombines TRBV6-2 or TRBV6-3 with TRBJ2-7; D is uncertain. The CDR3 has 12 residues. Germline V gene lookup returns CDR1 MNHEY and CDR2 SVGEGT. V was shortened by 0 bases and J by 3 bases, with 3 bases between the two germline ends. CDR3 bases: TGTGCCAGCAGTTACTCTTACTACGAGCAGTACTTC. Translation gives CASSYSYYEQYF.

CDR3 bases: TGTGCCAGCAGCTTCCTCTCAGGGACAGGGGCCCAAGAGACCCAGTACTTC. Translation gives CASSFLSGTGAQETQYF. J is TRBJ2-5 and V is TRBV7-9; 10 bases match TRBD1. The germline gives CDR1 SEHNR, CDR2 FQNEAQ (reference sequence). J lost 1 base, V lost 3 bases, and 8 bases had no gene match. This CDR3 region has 17 residues.

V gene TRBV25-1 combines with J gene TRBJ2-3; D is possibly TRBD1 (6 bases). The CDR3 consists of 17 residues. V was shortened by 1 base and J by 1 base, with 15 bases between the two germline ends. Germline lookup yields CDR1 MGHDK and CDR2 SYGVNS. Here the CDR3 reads CASSESTGAGGTDTQYF. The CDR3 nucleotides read TGTGCCAGCAGTGAATCCACCGGGGCAGGGGGCACAGATACGCAGTATTTT.

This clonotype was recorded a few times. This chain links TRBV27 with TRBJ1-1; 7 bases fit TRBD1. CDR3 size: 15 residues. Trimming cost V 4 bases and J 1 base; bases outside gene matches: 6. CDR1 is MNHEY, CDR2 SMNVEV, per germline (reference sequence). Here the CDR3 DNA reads TGTGCCAGCAGTTCCCCAGGGGGACAGAACACTGAAGCTTTCTTT. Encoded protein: CASSSPGGQNTEAFF.

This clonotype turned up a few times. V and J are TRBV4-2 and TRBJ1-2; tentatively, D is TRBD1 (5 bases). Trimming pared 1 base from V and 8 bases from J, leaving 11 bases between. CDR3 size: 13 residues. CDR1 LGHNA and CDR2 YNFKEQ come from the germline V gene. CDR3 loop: CASSQVGETGYTF. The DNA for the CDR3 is TGTGCCAGCAGCCAAGTGGGGGAAACCGGCTACACCTTC.

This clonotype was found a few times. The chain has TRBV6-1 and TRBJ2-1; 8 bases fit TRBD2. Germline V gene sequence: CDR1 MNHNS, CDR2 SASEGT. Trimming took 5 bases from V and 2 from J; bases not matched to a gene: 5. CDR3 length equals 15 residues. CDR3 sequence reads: CASSRVLAAYNEQFF. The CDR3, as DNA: TGTGCCAGCAGTCGTGTACTAGCGGCCTACAATGAGCAGTTCTTC.

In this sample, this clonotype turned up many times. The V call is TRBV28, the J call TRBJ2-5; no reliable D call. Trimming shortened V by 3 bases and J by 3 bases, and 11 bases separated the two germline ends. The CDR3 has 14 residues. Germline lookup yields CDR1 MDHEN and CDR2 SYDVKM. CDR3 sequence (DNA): TGTGCCAGCAGTTTCGCAAGTTTGGAAGAGACCCAGTACTTC. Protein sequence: CASSFASLEETQYF.

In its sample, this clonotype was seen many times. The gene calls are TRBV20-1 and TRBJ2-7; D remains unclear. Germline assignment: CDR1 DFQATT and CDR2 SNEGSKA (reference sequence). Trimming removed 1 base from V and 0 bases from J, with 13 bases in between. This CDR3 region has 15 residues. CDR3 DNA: TGCAGTGCTAGAGCCGGACGAAGGATCTCCTACGAGCAGTACTTC. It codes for CSARAGRRISYEQYF.

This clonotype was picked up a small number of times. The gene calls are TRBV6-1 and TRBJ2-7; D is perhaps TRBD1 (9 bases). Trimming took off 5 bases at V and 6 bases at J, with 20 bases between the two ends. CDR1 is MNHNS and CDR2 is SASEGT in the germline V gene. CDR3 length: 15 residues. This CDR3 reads CASSYSGGQGGEQYF. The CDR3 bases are TGTGCCAGCAGTTACAGCGGGGGACAGGGAGGCGAGCAGTACTTC.

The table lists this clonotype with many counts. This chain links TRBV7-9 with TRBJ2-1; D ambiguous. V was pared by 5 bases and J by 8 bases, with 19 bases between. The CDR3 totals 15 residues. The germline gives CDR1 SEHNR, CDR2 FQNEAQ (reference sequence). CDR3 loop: CASSPDEKSPDEQFF. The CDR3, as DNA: TGTGCCAGCAGCCCAGACGAGAAGAGCCCCGATGAGCAGTTCTTC.

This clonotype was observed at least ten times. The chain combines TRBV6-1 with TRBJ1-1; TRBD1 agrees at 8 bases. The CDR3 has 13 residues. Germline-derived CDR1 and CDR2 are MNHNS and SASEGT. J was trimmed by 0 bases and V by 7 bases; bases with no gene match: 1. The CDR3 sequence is CASMDRVNTEAFF. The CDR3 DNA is TGTGCCAGCATGGACAGGGTGAACACTGAAGCTTTCTTT.